The clone carrying this T cell receptor beta chain has more than one count but fewer than ten. Its antigen is unidentified. The sample comes from a study of T cell repertoires in cytomegalovirus infection. The overall study: CMV infection plus the matching HLA type was flagged by public TCR beta signatures.

The CDR3 is 19 residues long. Germline values: CDR1 SGHVS, CDR2 FQNEAQ. V dropped 5 bases and J dropped 4; count of bases not matched to a gene: 18. TCRdb processed the reads anew with MiXCR; each CDR3 protein has one entry. The sample records some 160,000 distinct CDR3 sequences, approximately 17% being singletons. Findings of the study overall: CMV-specific TCR beta clonotypes restricted by HLA-C dominated the ex vivo response.

The chain combines TRBV7-8 with TRBJ2-1; 9 bases are shared with TRBD2. What was sequenced was CD8+ T cells from PBMCs. This clonotype originated in a human donor in good health (CMV status not recorded). Some clones in this sample may be carry-over from other donors' samples. The CDR3 here is CASSAGGSGGPGRYNEQFF. The DNA of the CDR3 is TGTGCCAGCAGCGCCGGGGGTAGCGGGGGTCCAGGGCGGTACAATGAGCAGTTCTTC. Based on the CDR3 plus reference TRBV7-8 and TRBJ2-1, the full variable domain is GAGVSQSPRYKVAKRGQDVALRCDPISGHVSLFWYQQALGQGPEFLTYFQNEAQLDKSGLPSDRFFAERPEGSVSTLKIQRTQQEDSAVYLCASSAGGSGGPGRYNEQFFGPGTRLTVL.